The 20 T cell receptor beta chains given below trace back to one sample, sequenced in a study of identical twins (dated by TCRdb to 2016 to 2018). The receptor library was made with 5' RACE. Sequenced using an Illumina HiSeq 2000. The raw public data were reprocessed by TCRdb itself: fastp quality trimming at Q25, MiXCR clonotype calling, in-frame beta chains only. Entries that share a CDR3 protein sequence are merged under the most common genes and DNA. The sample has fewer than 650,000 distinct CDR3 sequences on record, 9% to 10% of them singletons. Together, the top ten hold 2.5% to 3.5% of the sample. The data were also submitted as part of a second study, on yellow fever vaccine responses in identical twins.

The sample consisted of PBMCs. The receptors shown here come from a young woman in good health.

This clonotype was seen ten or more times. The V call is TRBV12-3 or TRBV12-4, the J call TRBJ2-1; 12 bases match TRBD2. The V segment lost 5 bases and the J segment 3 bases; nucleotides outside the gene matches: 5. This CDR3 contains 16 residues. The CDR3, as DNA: TGTGCCAGCAGTATCAGGACTAGCGGGATCTACAATGAGCAGTTCTTC. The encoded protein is CASSIRTSGIYNEQFF.

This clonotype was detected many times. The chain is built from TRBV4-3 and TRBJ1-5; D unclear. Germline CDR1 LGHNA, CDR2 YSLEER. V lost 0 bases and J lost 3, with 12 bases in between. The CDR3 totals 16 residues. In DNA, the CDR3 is TGCGCCAGCAGCCAAGATTTGGAGGCGGACAATCAGCCCCAGCATTTT. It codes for CASSQDLEADNQPQHF.

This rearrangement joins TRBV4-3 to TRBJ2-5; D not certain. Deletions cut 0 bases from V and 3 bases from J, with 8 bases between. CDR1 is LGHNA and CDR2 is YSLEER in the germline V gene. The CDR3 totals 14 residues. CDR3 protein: CASSQDGQKETQYF. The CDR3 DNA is TGCGCCAGCAGCCAAGATGGCCAGAAAGAGACCCAGTACTTC.

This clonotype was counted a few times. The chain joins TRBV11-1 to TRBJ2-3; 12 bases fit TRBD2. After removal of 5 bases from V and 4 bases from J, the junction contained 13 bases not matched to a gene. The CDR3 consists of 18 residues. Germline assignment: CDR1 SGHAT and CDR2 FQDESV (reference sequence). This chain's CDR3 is CASSPGKSSGGAPDTQYF. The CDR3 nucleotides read TGTGCCAGCAGCCCCGGAAAATCTAGCGGGGGGGCCCCAGATACGCAGTATTTT.

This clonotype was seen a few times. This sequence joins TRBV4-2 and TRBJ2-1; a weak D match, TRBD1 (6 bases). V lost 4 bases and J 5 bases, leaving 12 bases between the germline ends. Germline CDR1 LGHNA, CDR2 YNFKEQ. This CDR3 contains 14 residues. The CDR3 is CASSPRDTDNEQFF. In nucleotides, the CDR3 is TGTGCCAGCAGCCCTCGGGACACAGACAATGAGCAGTTCTTC.

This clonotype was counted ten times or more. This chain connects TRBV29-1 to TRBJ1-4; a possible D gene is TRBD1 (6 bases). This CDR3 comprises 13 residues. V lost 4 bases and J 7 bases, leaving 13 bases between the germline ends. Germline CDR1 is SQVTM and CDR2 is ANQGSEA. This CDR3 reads CSVGGGGSEKLFF. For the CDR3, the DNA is TGCAGCGTTGGGGGCGGGGGCAGTGAAAAACTGTTTTTT.

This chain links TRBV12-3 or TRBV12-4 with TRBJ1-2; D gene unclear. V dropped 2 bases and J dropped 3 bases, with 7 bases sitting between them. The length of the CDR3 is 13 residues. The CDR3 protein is CASSLSLDYGYTF. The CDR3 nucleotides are TGTGCCAGCAGTTTATCTCTAGACTATGGCTACACCTTC.

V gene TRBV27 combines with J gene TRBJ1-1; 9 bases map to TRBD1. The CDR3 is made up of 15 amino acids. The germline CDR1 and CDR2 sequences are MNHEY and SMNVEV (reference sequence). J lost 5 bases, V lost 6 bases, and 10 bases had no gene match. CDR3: CASSRSGTGLTEAFF. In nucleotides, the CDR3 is TGTGCCAGCAGCAGGTCCGGGACAGGGCTAACTGAAGCTTTCTTT.

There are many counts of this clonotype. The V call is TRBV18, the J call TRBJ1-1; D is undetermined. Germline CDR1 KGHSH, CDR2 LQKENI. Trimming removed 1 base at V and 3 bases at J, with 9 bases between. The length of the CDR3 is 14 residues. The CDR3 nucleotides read TGTGCCAGCTCACCACGGTCTGGGGACACTGAAGCTTTCTTT. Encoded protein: CASSPRSGDTEAFF.

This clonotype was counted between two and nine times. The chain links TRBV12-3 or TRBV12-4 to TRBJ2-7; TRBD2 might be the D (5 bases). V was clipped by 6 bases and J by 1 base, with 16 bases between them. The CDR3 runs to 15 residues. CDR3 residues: CASRVYGDPSYEQYF. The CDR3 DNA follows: TGTGCCAGCAGAGTTTACGGGGATCCATCCTACGAGCAGTACTTC.

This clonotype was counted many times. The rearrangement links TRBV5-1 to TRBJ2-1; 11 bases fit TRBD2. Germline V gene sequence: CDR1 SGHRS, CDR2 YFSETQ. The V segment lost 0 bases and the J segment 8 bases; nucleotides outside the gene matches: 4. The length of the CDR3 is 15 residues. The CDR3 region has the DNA TGCGCCAGCAGCTTGGGAACTAGCGGGAGCTATGAGCAGTTCTTC. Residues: CASSLGTSGSYEQFF.

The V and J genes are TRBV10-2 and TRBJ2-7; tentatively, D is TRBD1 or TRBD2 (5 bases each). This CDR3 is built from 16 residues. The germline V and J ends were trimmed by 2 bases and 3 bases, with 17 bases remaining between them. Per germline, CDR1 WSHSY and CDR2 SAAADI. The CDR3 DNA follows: TGCGCCAGCAGTGAGCCGAAGGGGAGAACTAGCTACGAGCAGTACTTC. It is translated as CASSEPKGRTSYEQYF.

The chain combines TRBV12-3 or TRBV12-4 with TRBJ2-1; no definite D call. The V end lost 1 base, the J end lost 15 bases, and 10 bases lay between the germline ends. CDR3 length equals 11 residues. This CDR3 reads CASSLGPRGFF. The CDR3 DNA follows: TGTGCCAGCAGTTTAGGACCCCGAGGGTTCTTC.

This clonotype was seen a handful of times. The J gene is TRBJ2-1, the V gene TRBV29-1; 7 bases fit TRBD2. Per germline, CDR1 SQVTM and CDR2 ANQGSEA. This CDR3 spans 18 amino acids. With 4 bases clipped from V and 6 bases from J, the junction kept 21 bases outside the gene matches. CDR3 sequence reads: CSVVGLWEGPVKTNEQFF. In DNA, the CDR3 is TGCAGCGTTGTAGGTTTGTGGGAGGGCCCCGTTAAAACCAATGAGCAGTTCTTC.

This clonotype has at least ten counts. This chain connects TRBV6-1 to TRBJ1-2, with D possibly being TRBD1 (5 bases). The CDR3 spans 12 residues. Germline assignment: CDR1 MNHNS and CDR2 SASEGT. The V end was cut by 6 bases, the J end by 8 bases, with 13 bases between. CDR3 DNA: TGTGCCAGCAGGCTCCCCGGGGGAGGCTACACCTTC. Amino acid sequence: CASRLPGGGYTF.

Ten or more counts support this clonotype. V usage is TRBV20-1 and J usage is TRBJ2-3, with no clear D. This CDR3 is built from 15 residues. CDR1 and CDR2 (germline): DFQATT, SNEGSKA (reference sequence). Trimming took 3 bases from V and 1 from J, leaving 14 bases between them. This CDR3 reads CSASHGEEGTDTQYF. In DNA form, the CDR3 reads TGCAGTGCTAGCCACGGCGAAGAGGGCACAGATACGCAGTATTTT.

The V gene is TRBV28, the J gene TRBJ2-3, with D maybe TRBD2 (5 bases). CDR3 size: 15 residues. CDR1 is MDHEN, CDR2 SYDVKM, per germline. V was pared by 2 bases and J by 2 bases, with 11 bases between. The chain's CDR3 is CASSLPREITDTQYF. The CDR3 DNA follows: TGTGCCAGCAGTTTACCCCGGGAAATCACAGATACGCAGTATTTT.

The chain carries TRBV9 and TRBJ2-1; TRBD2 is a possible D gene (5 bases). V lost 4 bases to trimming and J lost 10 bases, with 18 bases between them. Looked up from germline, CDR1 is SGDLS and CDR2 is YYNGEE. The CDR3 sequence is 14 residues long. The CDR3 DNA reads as TGTGCCAGCAGCATCAGACCCGATACGGGAGAGCAGTTCTTC. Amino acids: CASSIRPDTGEQFF. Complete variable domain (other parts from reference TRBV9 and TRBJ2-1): DSGVTQTPKHLITATGQRVTLRCSPRSGDLSVYWYQQSLDQGLQFLIQYYNGEERAKGNILERFSAQQFPDLHSELNLSSLELGDSALYFCASSIRPDTGEQFFGPGTRLTVL.

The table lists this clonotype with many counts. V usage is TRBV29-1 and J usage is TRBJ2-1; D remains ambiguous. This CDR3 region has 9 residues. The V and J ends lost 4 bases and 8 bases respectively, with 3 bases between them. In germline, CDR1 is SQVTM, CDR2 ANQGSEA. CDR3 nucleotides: TGCAGCGTTGGTTATGAGCAGTTCTTC. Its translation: CSVGYEQFF.

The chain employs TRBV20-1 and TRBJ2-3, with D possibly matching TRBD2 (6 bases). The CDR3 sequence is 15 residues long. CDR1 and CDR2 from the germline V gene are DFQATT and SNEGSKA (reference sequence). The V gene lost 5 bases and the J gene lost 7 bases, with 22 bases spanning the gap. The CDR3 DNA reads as TGCAGTGCTCCTCGTGGTTTGGGGGGACCTCATACGCAGTATTTT. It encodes CSAPRGLGGPHTQYF.